These T cell receptor beta chains were read from a single sample in a study of CD8+ T cells in alopecia areata. Assay: immunoSEQ multiplex PCR; the TCRdb copy retains only in-frame clones and omits some. The table lists 180,000 or so clones, roughly 66% of them singletons. The starting material was CD8+ T cells sorted from blood, obtained at week 0. These receptor sequences come from a human donor with alopecia areata. Each CDR3 is given with its conserved first and last residue. D genes are given only for firm matches. Clone size is shown for a subset of rows, as once, few, many or a class of expanded clone.

CDR3nt: TGTGCAAGCGGGGGGACCCAGTACTTC; CDR3aa: CASGGTQYF; abundance: .; j_gene: TRBJ2-5; v_gene: TRBV2; len: 9; d_gene: TRBD2
CDR3nt: TGCAGCGTTGAGGACAGAAACCAAGAGACCCAGTACTTC; CDR3aa: CSVEDRNQETQYF; abundance: .; j_gene: TRBJ2-5; v_gene: TRBV29-1; len: 13; d_gene: .
CDR3nt: TGTGCCAGCAGCTTAAGCGGGATCTACCAAGAGACCCAGTACTTC; CDR3aa: CASSLSGIYQETQYF; abundance: few; j_gene: TRBJ2-5; v_gene: TRBV7-2; len: 15; d_gene: TRBD2
CDR3nt: TGTGCCAGCAGTTACTCGCGCACAGGGGATGAGCAGTTCTTC; CDR3aa: CASSYSRTGDEQFF; abundance: few; j_gene: TRBJ2-1; v_gene: TRBV6-5; len: 14; d_gene: TRBD1
CDR3nt: TGCAGCGTTGAGGGCCTACAGGGTCCCGAGCAGTACTTC; CDR3aa: CSVEGLQGPEQYF; abundance: .; j_gene: TRBJ2-7; v_gene: TRBV29-1; len: 13; d_gene: .
CDR3nt: TGCGCCAGCAGCTTGTCAGGGTTCAACGAGCAGTACTTC; CDR3aa: CASSLSGFNEQYF; abundance: .; j_gene: TRBJ2-7; v_gene: TRBV5-1; len: 13; d_gene: .
CDR3nt: TGTGCCAGCAGTAAAGGGACTAGCGGGGTATGGACCCAGTACTTC; CDR3aa: CASSKGTSGVWTQYF; abundance: .; j_gene: TRBJ2-5; v_gene: TRBV6-1; len: 15; d_gene: TRBD2
CDR3nt: TGTGCCAGCAGCTTAGTCCGGGAGTGGGGCTACACCTTC; CDR3aa: CASSLVREWGYTF; abundance: .; j_gene: TRBJ1-2; v_gene: TRBV7-9; len: 13; d_gene: .
CDR3nt: TGTGCCAGCAGCTACCCCGGTCTAGGAACAGATACGCAGTATTTT; CDR3aa: CASSYPGLGTDTQYF; abundance: .; j_gene: TRBJ2-3; v_gene: TRBV13; len: 15; d_gene: .
CDR3nt: TGTGCCAGCAGCCCCCCTTCCAGGGGGCGAAACTATGGCTACACCTTC; CDR3aa: CASSPPSRGRNYGYTF; abundance: .; j_gene: TRBJ1-2; v_gene: TRBV28; len: 16; d_gene: TRBD1
CDR3nt: TGCAGCGCTGTCTCGGGTAAGGGCTCCTACGAGCAGTACTTC; CDR3aa: CSAVSGKGSYEQYF; abundance: few; j_gene: TRBJ2-7; v_gene: TRBV29-1; len: 14; d_gene: .
CDR3nt: TGTGCCAGCAGTCCCGGGACCGTAATACTTCAAGAGACCCAGTACTTC; CDR3aa: CASSPGTVILQETQYF; abundance: .; j_gene: TRBJ2-5; v_gene: TRBV25-1; len: 16; d_gene: .
CDR3nt: TGTGCCAGCAGTTTATACGGGGACAACCAAGAGACCCAGTACTTC; CDR3aa: CASSLYGDNQETQYF; abundance: .; j_gene: TRBJ2-5; v_gene: TRBV27; len: 15; d_gene: .
CDR3nt: TGTGCCATCAGTGAGCCGGGACAGGGGGCAAGGGAGACCCAGTACTTC; CDR3aa: CAISEPGQGARETQYF; abundance: once; j_gene: TRBJ2-5; v_gene: TRBV10-3; len: 16; d_gene: TRBD1
CDR3nt: TGCAGCGCCGAAGGGCAGGTGGGAACTGAAGCTTTCTTT; CDR3aa: CSAEGQVGTEAFF; abundance: .; j_gene: TRBJ1-1; v_gene: TRBV29-1; len: 13; d_gene: .
CDR3nt: TGTGCCAGCAGCGGTAGGAAAAATGAGCAGTTCTTC; CDR3aa: CASSGRKNEQFF; abundance: .; j_gene: TRBJ2-1; v_gene: TRBV7-9; len: 12; d_gene: .
CDR3nt: TGTGCCAGCAGTCCCGGTGGAGGCTACGAGCAGTACTTC; CDR3aa: CASSPGGGYEQYF; abundance: few; j_gene: TRBJ2-7; v_gene: TRBV27; len: 13; d_gene: .
CDR3nt: TGTGCCAGCAGCACCTCCCGGGGGGGCACAGATACGCAGTATTTT; CDR3aa: CASSTSRGGTDTQYF; abundance: .; j_gene: TRBJ2-3; v_gene: TRBV9; len: 15; d_gene: TRBD2
CDR3nt: TGCGCCAGCACCTCACAGGGCGGAGCTGAGCAGTTCTTC; CDR3aa: CASTSQGGAEQFF; abundance: .; j_gene: TRBJ2-1; v_gene: TRBV10-1; len: 13; d_gene: .
CDR3nt: TGTGCCAGCAGTAATGGGGCCAACGTCCTGACTTTC; CDR3aa: CASSNGANVLTF; abundance: once; j_gene: TRBJ2-6; v_gene: TRBV27; len: 12; d_gene: .
CDR3nt: TGCGCTCGTACCGGGGAGCTGTTTTTT; CDR3aa: CARTGELFF; abundance: .; j_gene: TRBJ2-2; v_gene: TRBV4-1; len: 9; d_gene: .
CDR3nt: TGTGCCAGCAGTGGAGTCACAGATACGCAGTATTTT; CDR3aa: CASSGVTDTQYF; abundance: .; j_gene: TRBJ2-3; v_gene: TRBV25-1; len: 12; d_gene: .